The sequence of this T cell receptor beta chain was determined in a study of CD4 T cells in relation to SARS-CoV-2 and coronaviruses. Study as a whole: TCR beta CDR3s were sequenced after 10-day antigen culture of PBMCs. Convalescent patients were roughly 8 males and a handful of females; two were Hispanic. Shared crossreactive spike epitopes were mapped to their HLA restriction.

Note on this clone: Its antigen is unknown.

Generated by immunoSEQ multiplex PCR, the TCRdb table keeps only in-frame clones and is missing some. The data hold about 36,000 clones, with 77% observed a single time. The germline V gene encodes CDR1 SGHVS and CDR2 FQNEAQ. The CDR3 totals 18 residues. Unmatched junction bases numbered 8, after V lost 1 base and J lost 3 bases. Naive or memory CD4+ cells were cultured 1:1 with T cell-depleted PBMCs plus CEF. The chain carries TRBV7-8 and TRBJ2-1, with 11 nucleotides matching TRBD2. The material sequenced was memory CD4+ T cells from PBMCs, cultured in vitro. The sequence was obtained from an adult with COVID-19. CDR3 nucleotide sequence: TGTGCCAGCAGCTTAGGTACTAGCGGGAGATCTTACTACAATGAGCAGTTCTTC. The encoded protein is CASSLGTSGRSYYNEQFF.